What follows are 16 T cell receptor beta chains derived from one specimen sequenced in a study of identical twins. MiXCR, run by TCRdb on the 5' RACE reads, gives a single entry per CDR3 protein. The sample records approximately 680,000 distinct CDR3 sequences, just over 7% being singletons. This sample also belongs to another study, concerning yellow fever vaccine responses in identical twins.

Sequenced: PBMCs. These receptors came from a woman between 18 and 29 years old in good health.

This chain uses TRBV12-3 or TRBV12-4 with TRBJ1-1; D is perhaps TRBD1 (6 bases). CDR3 length: 14 amino acids. The germline V and J ends were trimmed by 3 bases and 4 bases, with 12 bases remaining between them. The CDR3 is CASSLGLGGTEAFF. The CDR3 coding sequence is TGTGCCAGCAGTTTGGGGTTAGGGGGCACTGAAGCTTTCTTT.

The chain employs TRBV29-1 and TRBJ2-1; D is possibly TRBD2 (5 bases). The V end lost 4 bases, the J end lost 3 bases, and 22 bases lay between the germline ends. Germline values: CDR1 SQVTM, CDR2 ANQGSEA. CDR3 length: 17 residues. The CDR3 protein is CSVGDPPGLKLYNEQFF. CDR3 nucleotide sequence: TGCAGCGTTGGAGACCCCCCCGGACTGAAGCTCTACAATGAGCAGTTCTTC.

This clonotype appeared a few times. This chain connects TRBV12-3 or TRBV12-4 to TRBJ2-3, with D perhaps matching TRBD2 (6 bases). V lost 2 bases, J lost 5 bases, and 17 bases lay in between. The length of the CDR3 is 16 residues. The chain's CDR3 is CASSLSAGLHRDTQYF. CDR3 DNA sequence: TGTGCCAGCAGTTTATCGGCGGGGCTACACAGAGATACGCAGTATTTT.

This sequence joins TRBV2 and TRBJ2-6, with 9 bases that match TRBD1. Germline CDR1 SNHLY, CDR2 FYNNEI. The CDR3 runs to 18 residues. Trimming cost V 4 bases and J 0 bases; bases outside gene matches: 7. The CDR3 sequence is CASSAGQGLTSGANVLTF. The CDR3 DNA is TGTGCCAGCAGTGCTGGACAGGGGCTAACCTCTGGGGCCAACGTCCTGACTTTC.

The V and J genes are TRBV29-1 and TRBJ2-1, with D unresolved. Germline V gene sequence: CDR1 SQVTM, CDR2 ANQGSEA. This CDR3 has 14 residues. Trimming stripped 4 bases from V and 2 bases from J, with 12 bases between. The CDR3 protein is CSVGGSEAYNEQFF. In nucleotides, the CDR3 is TGCAGCGTTGGAGGCTCCGAGGCCTACAATGAGCAGTTCTTC.

The chain employs TRBV2 and TRBJ2-1; possibly TRBD1 for D (6 bases). V lost 7 bases and J lost 6, with 16 bases in between. Germline CDR1 and CDR2: SNHLY and FYNNEI. The CDR3 totals 14 residues. The CDR3 nucleotides are TGTGCCAGCAATGGCCCCGGGACACTCAATGAGCAGTTCTTC. This codes for CASNGPGTLNEQFF.

Many counts were recorded for this clonotype. V gene TRBV12-3 or TRBV12-4 combines with J gene TRBJ1-4; D is uncertain. The CDR3 totals 13 residues. Deletions cut 4 bases from V and 7 bases from J, with 10 bases between. CDR3 residues: CASSSQPREKLFF. CDR3 coding DNA: TGTGCCAGCAGTTCCCAGCCGCGTGAAAAACTGTTTTTT.

This clonotype was detected only a few times. J is TRBJ2-1 and V is TRBV5-1, with 8 nucleotides matching TRBD2. V shed 4 bases, J shed 5 bases, and the junction held 11 bases outside the gene matches. The germline gives CDR1 SGHRS, CDR2 YFSETQ. The CDR3 is 16 amino acids. The CDR3 bases are TGCGCCAGCAGCCCCAGCGGGGGAGGCTCTCACAATGAGCAGTTCTTC. It yields the protein CASSPSGGGSHNEQFF.

This clonotype was detected only a few times. The gene calls are TRBV20-1 and TRBJ2-1, with 8 bases that match TRBD2. The CDR3 contains 14 residues. The V and J ends lost 3 bases and 3 bases, in that order; junction bases with no gene match: 4. Germline V gene lookup returns CDR1 DFQATT and CDR2 SNEGSKA (reference sequence). The CDR3 DNA sequence: TGCAGTGCTAGTTCCCTAGCGGGCTACAATGAGCAGTTCTTC. Amino acids: CSASSLAGYNEQFF.

This clonotype was seen more than once but under ten times. This sequence joins TRBV20-1 and TRBJ1-5; D gene ambiguous. The germline CDR1 and CDR2 sequences are DFQATT and SNEGSKA (reference sequence). The V and J ends lost 6 bases and 6 bases respectively, with 21 bases between them. This CDR3 contains 15 residues. This chain's CDR3 is CSAGRRTRAAQPQHF. Here the CDR3 DNA reads TGCAGTGCCGGGAGACGGACTAGAGCGGCTCAGCCCCAGCATTTT.

This clonotype was counted many times. The chain couples TRBV12-3 or TRBV12-4 to TRBJ2-1; the D call may be TRBD1 or TRBD2 (5 bases each). The length of the CDR3 is 14 residues. V was shortened by 7 bases and J by 0 bases, with 10 bases between the two germline ends. This CDR3 reads CASTKGSSYNEQFF. CDR3 nucleotides: TGTGCCAGCACAAAGGGGAGCTCCTACAATGAGCAGTTCTTC.

This sequence joins TRBV6-5 and TRBJ2-7; 10 bases map to TRBD2. In germline, CDR1 is MNHEY, CDR2 SVGAGI. V trimming: 2 bases; J trimming: 0 bases; junction bases outside the gene matches: 7. The CDR3 has 17 amino acids. CDR3 DNA: TGTGCCAGCAGTTACAAGTGGACTAGCGGATACTCCTACGAGCAGTACTTC. As protein: CASSYKWTSGYSYEQYF.

This clonotype has more than one count but fewer than ten. The rearrangement links TRBV27 to TRBJ1-1; no reliable D call. Germline V lookup: CDR1 MNHEY, CDR2 SMNVEV (reference sequence). The V end was cut by 5 bases, the J end by 4 bases, with 20 bases between. The CDR3 length is 16 residues. The CDR3 protein is CASSTLSAFRATEAFF. As DNA, the CDR3 is TGTGCCAGCAGTACCCTCTCCGCATTTCGTGCCACTGAAGCTTTCTTT.

In its sample, this clonotype was seen many times. The chain joins TRBV24-1 to TRBJ2-3, with 10 bases aligning to TRBD2. The length of the CDR3 is 17 residues. CDR1 and CDR2 from the germline V gene are KGHDR and SFDVKD. Trimming at V came to 1 base and at J to 2 bases, leaving 5 bases not matched to a gene. The CDR3 is CATSDLRTSGITDTQYF. For the CDR3, the DNA is TGTGCCACCAGTGATTTAAGGACTAGCGGAATCACAGATACGCAGTATTTT.

V is TRBV7-9 and J is TRBJ1-1; D remains unclear. The germline V and J ends were trimmed by 6 bases and 1 base, with 12 bases remaining between them. Looked up from germline, CDR1 is SEHNR and CDR2 is FQNEAQ (reference sequence). The length of the CDR3 is 14 residues. CDR3 bases: TGTGCCAGCAGTTCGTCGAGATGGAACACTGAAGCTTTCTTT. Residues: CASSSSRWNTEAFF.

This clonotype was detected a few times. The J gene is TRBJ1-1, the V gene TRBV28; D remains unclear. Trimming pared 3 bases from V and 2 bases from J, leaving 7 bases between. The CDR3 totals 13 residues. Germline V gene sequence: CDR1 MDHEN, CDR2 SYDVKM. CDR3 DNA: TGTGCCAGCAGTTTTTTACAAAACACTGAAGCTTTCTTT. Encoded protein: CASSFLQNTEAFF. The variable domain in full, completed from reference TRBV28 and TRBJ1-1, reads DVKVTQSSRYLVKRTGEKVFLECVQDMDHENMFWYRQDPGLGLRLIYFSYDVKMKEKGDIPEGYSVSREKKERFSLILESASTNQTSMYLCASSFLQNTEAFFGQGTRLTVV.